This TCR beta chain was documented in a study of CD8+ T cells in alopecia areata. Study at large: Treated patients were dosed with oral tofacitinib, taking 5 to 10 mg twice daily.

RNA was isolated and reverse transcribed to cDNA, the sequencing template. Libraries were prepared by immunoSEQ multiplex PCR; TCRdb keeps only in-frame clonotypes and omits some of them. The sample lists roughly 110,000 clones, 84% occurring once. Treatment in this sample: oral pan-JAK inhibitor, 5-10 mg twice daily. The germline V gene has CDR1 ENHRY and CDR2 SYGVKD. V shed 7 bases and J shed 10 bases, with 23 bases lying between them. The CDR3 extends over 15 amino acids. This receptor was obtained from a human donor with alopecia areata. Material: CD8+ T cells sorted from blood, obtained at week 24, from a patient treated with tofacitinib. This chain links TRBV10-3 with TRBJ2-1; D is perhaps TRBD1 (8 bases). The chain's CDR3 is CAITETGGQEQEQFF. DNA of the CDR3: TGTGCCATCACCGAGACGGGGGGACAGGAGCAGGAGCAGTTCTTC.